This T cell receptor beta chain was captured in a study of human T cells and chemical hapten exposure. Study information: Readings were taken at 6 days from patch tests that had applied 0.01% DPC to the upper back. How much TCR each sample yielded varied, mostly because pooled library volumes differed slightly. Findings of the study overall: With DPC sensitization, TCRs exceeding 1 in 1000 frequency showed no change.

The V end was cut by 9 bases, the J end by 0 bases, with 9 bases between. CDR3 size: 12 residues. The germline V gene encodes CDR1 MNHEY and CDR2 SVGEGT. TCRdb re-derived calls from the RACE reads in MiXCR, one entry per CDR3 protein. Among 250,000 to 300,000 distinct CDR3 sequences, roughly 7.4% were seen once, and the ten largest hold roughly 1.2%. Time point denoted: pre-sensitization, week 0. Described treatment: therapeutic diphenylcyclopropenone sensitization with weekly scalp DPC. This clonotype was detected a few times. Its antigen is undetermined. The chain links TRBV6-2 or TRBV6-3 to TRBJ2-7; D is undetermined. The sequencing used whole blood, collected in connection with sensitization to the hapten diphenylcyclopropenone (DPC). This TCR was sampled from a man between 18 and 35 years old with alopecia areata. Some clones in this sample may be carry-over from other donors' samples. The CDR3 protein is CASRTSSYEQYF. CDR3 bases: TGTGCCAGTCGCACTTCCTCCTACGAGCAGTACTTC.